The clone carrying this T cell receptor (beta chain) was recorded many times. The antigen remains undetermined. This sample is part of a study of glioma-infiltrating T cells. Study results and limitations: Tissue-blood divergence was below expectation in non-neoplastic patients, above in gliomas. CDR3 overlap between tissue and blood was very small.

The iRepertoire nested amplicon-rescue multiplex PCR amplified TCR alpha and beta CDR3s from RNA. Input was roughly 85-450 ng of tissue mRNA or PBMC total RNA. One entry per CDR3 protein, called by TCRdb with MiXCR from the multiplex PCR reads. Among roughly 190,000 distinct CDR3 sequences, roughly 32% were seen once, and the ten largest hold 20% to 25%. The CDR3 is made up of 14 amino acids. Germline trimming cut 4 bases from V and 4 bases from J; bases unmatched to any gene: 4. The V gene's germline CDR1 is SGHTA and CDR2 FQGNSA. Sequencing input: glioma tissue, nonneoplastic brain tissue, or PBMCs (not recorded which). V is TRBV7-2 and J is TRBJ2-5; TRBD1 matches 9 bases. This clonotype was obtained from a human donor with low-grade glioma or glioblastoma, undergoing nonglioma brain surgery, or in good health (not recorded which). The CDR3 nucleotides are TGTGCCAGCAGCTACCCGACAGGGGGAGAGACCCAGTACTTC. Translating gives CASSYPTGGETQYF.